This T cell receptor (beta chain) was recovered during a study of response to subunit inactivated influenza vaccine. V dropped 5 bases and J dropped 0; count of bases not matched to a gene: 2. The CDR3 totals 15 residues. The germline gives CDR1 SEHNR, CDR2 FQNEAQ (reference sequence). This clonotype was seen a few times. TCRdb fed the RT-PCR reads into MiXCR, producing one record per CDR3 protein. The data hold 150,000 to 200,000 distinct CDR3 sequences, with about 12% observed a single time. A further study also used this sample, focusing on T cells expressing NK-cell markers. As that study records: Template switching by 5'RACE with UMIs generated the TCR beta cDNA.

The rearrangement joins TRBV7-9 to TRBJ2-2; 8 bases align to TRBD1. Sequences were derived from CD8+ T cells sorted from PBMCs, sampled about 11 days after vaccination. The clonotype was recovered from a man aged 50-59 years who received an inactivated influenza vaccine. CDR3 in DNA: TGTGCCAGCAGCGACAGGGGCCCGAACACCGGGGAGCTGTTTTTT. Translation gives CASSDRGPNTGELFF.